Below, 25 T cell receptor beta chains from the same sample are listed, as sequenced in a study of identical twins. TCRdb ran MiXCR on the 5' RACE reads and lists one entry per CDR3 protein. Here the sample spans about 690,000 distinct CDR3 sequences, 5.5% to 6.5% being singletons. Sequenced: naive T cells sorted from blood. The receptors were sampled from a man aged 18 to 29 in good health.

Ten or more counts support this clonotype. V usage is TRBV5-1 and J usage is TRBJ1-1, with 11 nucleotides matching TRBD1. CDR1 and CDR2 (germline): SGHRS, YFSETQ. Trimming removed 0 bases from V and 7 bases from J; junction bases left unmatched: 5. CDR3 size: 15 residues. As DNA, the CDR3 is TGCGCCAGCAGCTTGGGGGACAGGGGGTCTCGTGAAGCTTTCTTT. Amino acid sequence: CASSLGDRGSREAFF. Combining the CDR3 with reference TRBV5-1 and TRBJ1-1 gives the whole variable domain KAGVTQTPRYLIKTRGQQVTLSCSPISGHRSVSWYQQTPGQGLQFLFEYFSETQRNKGNFPGRFSGRQFSNSRSEMNVSTLELGDSALYLCASSLGDRGSREAFFGQGTRLTVV.

This clonotype was seen repeatedly, ten times or more. The CDR3 spells CSVATGAADTQYF. The CDR3 DNA reads as TGCAGCGTTGCCACCGGGGCAGCAGATACGCAGTATTTT. V and J are TRBV29-1 and TRBJ2-3, with D perhaps being TRBD1 or TRBD2 (5 bases each). Germline V CDR1 and CDR2: SQVTM, ANQGSEA. The length of the CDR3 is 13 residues. Trimming stripped 4 bases from V and 4 bases from J, with 12 bases between.

The chain combines TRBV7-3 with TRBJ2-3; 8 bases fit TRBD2. V was pared by 0 bases and J by 0 bases, with 8 bases of the junction left unmatched. Germline CDR1 SGHTA, CDR2 FQGTGA. The CDR3 has 18 residues. CDR3 protein: CASSLTGRASGSTDTQYF. The CDR3, as DNA: TGTGCCAGCAGCTTAACTGGGCGTGCTAGCGGGAGCACAGATACGCAGTATTTT. The full variable domain, with the rest looked up from reference TRBV7-3 and TRBJ2-3, is GAGVSQTPSNKVTEKGKYVELRCDPISGHTALYWYRQSLGQGPEFLIYFQGTGAADDSGLPNDRFFAVRPEGSVSTLKIQRTERGDSAVYLCASSLTGRASGSTDTQYFGPGTRLTVL.

A few counts support this clonotype. The J gene is TRBJ2-3, the V gene TRBV7-2; D is possibly TRBD2 (6 bases). Trimming left V 5 bases short and J 10 bases short, with 13 bases between. Germline V gene data show CDR1 as SGHTA and CDR2 as FQGNSA. The CDR3 has 12 residues. The CDR3 here is CASSKLAGSQYF. For the CDR3, the DNA is TGTGCCAGCAGCAAACTAGCAGGTTCGCAGTATTTT. The full variable domain, its missing parts supplied by reference TRBV7-2 and TRBJ2-3, is GAGVSQSPSNKVTEKGKDVELRCDPISGHTALYWYRQSLGQGLEFLIYFQGNSAPDKSGLPSDRFSAERTGGSVSTLTIQRTQQEDSAVYLCASSKLAGSQYFGPGTRLTVL.

This clonotype appeared many times. The rearrangement links TRBV28 to TRBJ1-6, with a weak D call TRBD1 (6 bases). Germline CDR1 is MDHEN and CDR2 is SYDVKM. The CDR3 is 15 amino acids. V lost 3 bases, J lost 5 bases, and 11 bases lay in between. CDR3 DNA: TGTGCCAGCAGTTTCCTCAGGGGCGATAATTCACCCCTCCACTTT. Its protein product is CASSFLRGDNSPLHF.

The sample holds a few counts of this clonotype. V usage is TRBV12-3 or TRBV12-4 and J usage is TRBJ1-1; D gene uncertain. The ends were cut back, 6 bases at V and 3 bases at J, with 5 bases in the middle. The CDR3 loop spans 11 amino acids. Written as DNA, the CDR3 is TGTGCCAGCAGAATAGACACTGAAGCTTTCTTT. This encodes CASRIDTEAFF.

The chain has TRBV10-3 and TRBJ2-3, with D unclear. The CDR3 runs to 14 residues. V was cut by 4 bases and J by 4 bases, with 12 bases left in between. The germline gives CDR1 ENHRY, CDR2 SYGVKD. The CDR3 coding sequence is TGTGCCATCAGTGTCCGGGTAGGGCCAGATACGCAGTATTTT. This sequence encodes CAISVRVGPDTQYF.

This clonotype was found many times. The chain links TRBV12-3 or TRBV12-4 to TRBJ2-1; possible D gene TRBD2, 6 bases. V lost 3 bases, J lost 5 bases, and 11 bases lay in between. CDR3 size: 14 residues. The CDR3 DNA is TGTGCCAGCAGTTTCAGCGGGCCTCACAATGAGCAGTTCTTC. It yields the protein CASSFSGPHNEQFF.

This clonotype showed up just a few times. The DNA is left out, because the CDR3 cannot be placed on it with certainty; the CDR3 is given as TCRdb lists it. The CDR3 loop is CASTFGSGTGDEQFF. The rearrangement links TRBV7-8 to TRBJ2-1; TRBD1, as called in the table, went unchecked against the DNA. Germline values: CDR1 SGHVS, CDR2 FQNEAQ. The CDR3 is 15 amino acids in total, end residues counted.

This clonotype came up many times. This sequence joins TRBV6-5 and TRBJ2-1; TRBD1 matches 8 bases. This CDR3 has 15 amino acids. V was clipped by 4 bases and J by 7 bases; unmatched bases: 9. Per germline, CDR1 MNHEY and CDR2 SVGAGI. The CDR3 nucleotides read TGTGCCAGCAGTTTTTCCGGGACAGGCGTGAATGAGCAGTTCTTC. This encodes CASSFSGTGVNEQFF.

In this sample, this clonotype turned up many times. This sequence joins TRBV29-1 and TRBJ2-2; tentatively, D is TRBD1 or TRBD2 (5 bases each). Germline V gene data show CDR1 as SQVTM and CDR2 as ANQGSEA. Deletions cut 2 bases from V and 7 bases from J, with 11 bases between. This CDR3 is 13 amino acids long. The CDR3 sequence: CSVERGEGGELFF. The CDR3 coding sequence is TGCAGCGTTGAAAGGGGAGAGGGCGGGGAGCTGTTTTTT.

The genes are TRBV3-1 and TRBJ2-7, with D maybe TRBD1 (5 bases). This CDR3 has 14 residues. Trimming shortened V by 0 bases and J by 6 bases, and 12 bases separated the two germline ends. Per the germline V gene, CDR1 is LGHDT and CDR2 is YNNKEL (reference sequence). The CDR3 region has the DNA TGTGCCAGCAGCCAAGATGGGGCCGCGATCGAGCAGTACGTC. The encoded protein is CASSQDGAAIEQYV.

This clonotype has at least ten counts. The rearrangement links TRBV20-1 to TRBJ2-3; no reliable D call. The CDR3 has 12 amino acids. The V end lost 5 bases, the J end lost 3 bases, and 9 bases lay between the germline ends. Germline values: CDR1 DFQATT, CDR2 SNEGSKA (reference sequence). CDR3 amino acids: CSAWRSTDTQYF. The CDR3 DNA sequence: TGCAGTGCTTGGAGAAGTACAGATACGCAGTATTTT.

This clonotype appeared many times. The V and J genes are TRBV18 and TRBJ1-4, with unresolved D. V lost 8 bases and J lost 0, with 10 bases in between. The CDR3 length is 14 residues. CDR1 is KGHSH, CDR2 LQKENI, per germline. The CDR3 loop reads CASSPRATNEKLFF. The DNA for the CDR3 is TGTGCCAGCAGCCCGAGAGCAACTAATGAAAAACTGTTTTTT.

There are a few counts of this clonotype. The V call is TRBV6-1, the J call TRBJ2-3; TRBD1 aligns across 8 bases. This CDR3 is 16 amino acids long. Germline V gives CDR1 MNHNS, CDR2 SASEGT. With 7 bases clipped from V and 0 bases from J, the junction kept 9 bases outside the gene matches. This CDR3 is CASTTAGGLSTDTQYF. The CDR3 region has the DNA TGTGCCAGCACTACTGCAGGGGGCCTTAGCACAGATACGCAGTATTTT.

This clonotype came up a few times. The V and J genes are TRBV5-1 and TRBJ2-1; TRBD2 matches 13 bases. Germline V gives CDR1 SGHRS, CDR2 YFSETQ. The CDR3 extends over 15 amino acids. Germline trimming cut 3 bases from V and 10 bases from J; bases unmatched to any gene: 7. The CDR3 coding sequence is TGCGCCAGCAGCTCCGGACTAGCGGGAGATAGGGAGCAGTTCTTC. This codes for CASSSGLAGDREQFF.

There are many counts of this clonotype. The J gene is TRBJ2-5, the V gene TRBV9; 9 bases map to TRBD1. V gave up 3 bases and J gave up 5 bases; unmatched junction bases: 11. Per the germline V gene, CDR1 is SGDLS and CDR2 is YYNGEE. This CDR3 is 16 amino acids long. The CDR3 region has the DNA TGTGCCAGCAGCGAGTCGCCGGGACAGGGTAGGGAGACCCAGTACTTC. As protein: CASSESPGQGRETQYF.

This clonotype has a count of ten or more. This chain uses TRBV20-1 with TRBJ2-7; 8 bases align to TRBD2. The J segment lost 0 bases and the V segment lost 3 bases, leaving 4 bases of the junction unmatched. The CDR3 has 14 amino acids. Germline CDR1 reads DFQATT; CDR2 reads SNEGSKA (reference sequence). CDR3 nucleotide sequence: TGCAGTGCTAGTACTAGCGGTATCTCCTACGAGCAGTACGTC. Protein: CSASTSGISYEQYV.

This clonotype has at least ten counts. The V call is TRBV20-1, the J call TRBJ2-3, with TRBD2 matching over 8 bases. After removal of 0 bases from V and 2 bases from J, the junction contained 4 bases not matched to a gene. The CDR3 has 15 amino acids. Germline CDR1 is DFQATT and CDR2 is SNEGSKA (reference sequence). CDR3 DNA sequence: TGCAGTGCTAGAGAGGCAGCGGGGGTCACAGATACGCAGTATTTT. Translated, it gives CSAREAAGVTDTQYF.

This clonotype was observed many times. The rearrangement links TRBV10-3 to TRBJ2-3; no clear D gene. Per the germline V gene, CDR1 is ENHRY and CDR2 is SYGVKD. Trimming took 0 bases from V and 0 from J, leaving 10 bases between them. The CDR3 is 16 residues long. The CDR3 DNA follows: TGTGCCATCAGTGAGTCTCAGGCCAGGAGCACAGATACGCAGTATTTT. It codes for CAISESQARSTDTQYF.

This clonotype occurred many times. The chain uses TRBV12-3 or TRBV12-4 and TRBJ2-1; 7 nucleotides align to TRBD1. The junction had 12 bases not matched to a gene; V was cut back by 10 bases and J by 9 bases. There are 13 residues in the CDR3. The CDR3 DNA reads TGTGCCACCCAGTCCTTACAGGGGAGTGAGCAGTTCTTC. Protein: CATQSLQGSEQFF.

The rearrangement links TRBV6-2 or TRBV6-3 to TRBJ2-5; 10 positions match TRBD1. V lost 5 bases and J lost 3; bases outside the gene matches: 6. The CDR3 spans 15 residues. Germline-derived CDR1 and CDR2 are MNHEY and SVGEGT. The CDR3: CASSQTTGGEETQYF. CDR3 DNA sequence: TGTGCCAGCAGTCAAACGACAGGGGGCGAAGAGACCCAGTACTTC.

This clonotype has just one count. It may be a read error: a sequence one base away is much more abundant. The chain links TRBV3-1 to TRBJ1-5; possibly TRBD1 for D (6 bases). The germline V gene encodes CDR1 LGHDT and CDR2 YNNKEL (reference sequence). V lost 4 bases to trimming and J lost 4 bases, with 8 bases between them. The CDR3 length is 13 residues. The CDR3 region is CASSRTENQPQHF. The CDR3 region has the DNA TGTGCCAGCAGCCGGACAGAGAATCAGCCCCAGCATTTT.

This clonotype has only a few counts. This chain joins TRBV6-5 and TRBJ2-7; tentative D call: TRBD1 (5 bases). This CDR3 is built from 14 residues. CDR1 is MNHEY, CDR2 SVGAGI, per germline. V gave up 0 bases and J gave up 2 bases, with 8 bases separating them. The CDR3: CASSYSMTAYEQYF. DNA of the CDR3: TGTGCCAGCAGTTACTCGATGACAGCCTACGAGCAGTACTTC.

This clonotype was counted between two and nine times. The chain employs TRBV10-3 and TRBJ2-7, with 12 bases fitting TRBD2. This CDR3 spans 17 amino acids. Germline V lookup: CDR1 ENHRY, CDR2 SYGVKD. V lost 7 bases and J lost 6; bases outside the gene matches: 16. CDR3 DNA: TGTGCCATCACCGGACAGGTCCTAGCGGGAGGGGATAGCGAGCAGTACTTC. Protein product: CAITGQVLAGGDSEQYF.